The T cell receptor (beta chain) under discussion was sequenced for a study of cytomegalovirus exposure and HLA in healthy donors. Looking at the study overall: Previous work identified 90 million to 130 million unique TCR beta sequences from around 180 million T cells.

This clone was detected only once. Amplification used 60 Vbeta primers and 13 Jbeta primers. Libraries were prepared by immunoSEQ multiplex PCR; TCRdb keeps only in-frame clonotypes and omits some of them. The sample carries 150,000 to 200,000 clones, roughly three quarters recorded once. There are 12 residues in the CDR3. V shed 3 bases and J shed 8 bases, with 11 bases lying between them. Germline V gene lookup returns CDR1 GTSNPN and CDR2 SVGIG (reference sequence). The material sequenced was PBMCs. The TCR comes from a woman between 40 and 55 years old in good health and CMV-seropositive. This sequence joins TRBV30 and TRBJ2-1, with D perhaps TRBD1 (6 bases). CDR3 nucleotide sequence: TGTGCCTGGAGCCAACAGGGTGATGAGCAGTTCTTC. This encodes CAWSQQGDEQFF. Complete variable domain (other parts from reference TRBV30 and TRBJ2-1): SQTIHQWPATLVQPVGSPLSLECTVEGTSNPNLYWYRQAAGRGLQLLFYSVGIGQISSEVPQNLSASRPQDRQFILSSKKLLLSDSGFYLCAWSQQGDEQFFGPGTRLTVL.